This T cell receptor beta chain was captured by sequencing in a study of control samples from healthy donors and cancer patients. Germline CDR1 and CDR2: SGHTA and FQGNSA. CDR3 length equals 15 residues. V shed 0 bases and J shed 5 bases, with 11 bases lying between them. The protocol was immunoSEQ multiplex PCR, while the TCRdb copy is restricted to in-frame clones and leaves out a portion. The sample consists of around 55,000 clones, approximately 88% of them appearing once. Sequencing used blood. The chain links TRBV7-2 to TRBJ2-1; D may be TRBD2 (6 bases). The source of this sequence is a middle-aged man in good health. CDR3 coding DNA: TGTGCCAGCAGCTTAGCCCCGGGACTTCACAATGAGCAGTTCTTC. Translating gives CASSLAPGLHNEQFF.